This section outlines one TCR beta chain sequence together with its context. The CDR3 extends over 14 amino acids. Trimming removed 1 base from V and 6 bases from J, with 11 bases in between. Germline V lookup: CDR1 SGHTA, CDR2 FQGNSA. This sample is part of a study of response to subunit inactivated influenza vaccine. TCRdb fed the RT-PCR reads into MiXCR, producing one record per CDR3 protein. The sample yields roughly 540,000 distinct CDR3 sequences, less than 25% seen once. The sample was also reused in another study, on T cells expressing NK-cell markers. That investigation notes: Scientists made TCR beta cDNA using 5'RACE template switching with UMIs. HCMV specificity of expanded NKG2C+ T cell clones remained unclear.

This specimen consisted of CD4+ T cells sorted from PBMCs, obtained 11 to 12 days after vaccination. The rearrangement joins TRBV7-2 to TRBJ2-3; D ambiguous. This TCR came from a man between 45 and 60 years old who received an inactivated influenza vaccine. CDR3 DNA: TGTGCCAGCAGCTTAGTGCAGTCGCGGGATACGCAGTATTTT. Amino acids: CASSLVQSRDTQYF.